The next 25 T cell receptor beta chains were all read from a single sample in a study of T cell responses to AZD1222 COVID-19 vaccine. Clones were read by immunoSEQ multiplex PCR, and TCRdb kept only the in-frame ones, dropping some. The sample lists 85,000 to 120,000 clones, about 90% seen once, with approximately 8.2% in the top ten. The material sequenced was peripheral blood, taken 28 days after the second AZD1222 dose. The receptors were gathered from an adult who received the AZD1222 COVID-19 vaccine.

V is TRBV29-1 and J is TRBJ1-2; 8 positions match TRBD1. Looked up from germline, CDR1 is SQVTM and CDR2 is ANQGSEA. J lost 0 bases, V lost 2 bases, and 11 bases had no gene match. The CDR3 has 17 residues. CDR3 protein: CSVEYGQGATSNYGYTF. The DNA of the CDR3 is TGCAGCGTTGAATATGGCCAGGGGGCTACTTCTAACTATGGCTACACCTTC.

This clone was picked up one time. The rearrangement uses TRBV6-5 and TRBJ2-1; TRBD1 matches 10 bases. Germline-derived CDR1 and CDR2 are MNHEY and SVGAGI. This CDR3 contains 16 residues. V dropped 1 base and J dropped 5; count of bases not matched to a gene: 5. CDR3 protein: CASSYFGTGDHNEQFF. The CDR3 coding sequence is TGTGCCAGCAGTTACTTCGGGACAGGGGACCACAATGAGCAGTTCTTC.

This clone has just one count. The chain uses TRBV7-9 and TRBJ1-1; perhaps TRBD1 as D (5 bases). The CDR3 length is 14 residues. V lost 5 bases, J lost 3 bases, and 13 bases lay in between. Germline V CDR1 and CDR2: SEHNR, FQNEAQ (reference sequence). CDR3 nucleotides: TGTGCCAGCAGCCAGAGCACGGGGGACACTGAAGCTTTCTTT. Protein: CASSQSTGDTEAFF.

In this sample, this clone turned up once. The chain carries TRBV27 and TRBJ1-5; 9 bases agree with TRBD1. Germline CDR1 reads MNHEY; CDR2 reads SMNVEV (reference sequence). Trimming took 5 bases from V and 7 from J; bases not matched to a gene: 6. The CDR3 covers 14 residues. The CDR3 nucleotides are TGTGCCAGCAGTCCGGGACAGGGATGGCAGCCCCAGCATTTT. Encoded protein: CASSPGQGWQPQHF.

The rearrangement joins TRBV15 to TRBJ2-5, with 8 bases fitting TRBD2. V was pared by 5 bases and J by 6 bases, with 8 bases of the junction left unmatched. CDR1 and CDR2 (germline): LNHNV, YYDKDF (reference sequence). This CDR3 is 14 amino acids long. For the CDR3, the DNA is TGTGCCACCAGCTCCCCGACTAGCGCGAAGACCCAGTACTTC. Its translation: CATSSPTSAKTQYF.

This chain joins TRBV19 and TRBJ1-3; D call uncertain. V lost 8 bases and J lost 3, with 14 bases in between. The germline CDR1 and CDR2 sequences are LNHDA and SQIVND (reference sequence). This CDR3 is built from 14 residues. CDR3 sequence: CASVEGKNGNTIYF. For the CDR3, the DNA is TGTGCCAGTGTGGAAGGGAAGAATGGAAACACCATATATTTT.

In the case of this clone: An end of the junction does not agree with germline; a read error may underlie this. The chain couples TRBV18 to TRBJ2-5, with D possibly TRBD1 on 6 matching bases. Germline V gene data show CDR1 as KGHSH and CDR2 as LQKENI. This CDR3 has 13 residues. The CDR3 sequence: CASSPQGQETQYF. The CDR3 DNA is TGTGCCAGCTCGCCACAGGGACAAGAGACCCAGTACTTC.

V is TRBV19 and J is TRBJ2-1; 10 bases match TRBD2. Per the germline V gene, CDR1 is LNHDA and CDR2 is SQIVND (reference sequence). Trimming at V came to 7 bases and at J to 4 bases, leaving 10 bases not matched to a gene. The CDR3 is 16 amino acids. The CDR3 loop is CASIQSVAGGYNEQFF. The CDR3 DNA follows: TGTGCCAGTATCCAGAGCGTAGCGGGGGGTTACAATGAGCAGTTCTTC.

The gene calls are TRBV9 and TRBJ2-3; 7 bases align to TRBD2. CDR3 length: 15 residues. The germline gives CDR1 SGDLS, CDR2 YYNGEE. The V gene end was trimmed by 2 bases and the J gene end by 8 bases; junction bases not matched to a gene: 11. The chain's CDR3 is CASSVLATSTGTQYF. The CDR3 region has the DNA TGTGCCAGCAGCGTCTTAGCGACTAGCACGGGTACGCAGTATTTT.

The chain employs TRBV19 and TRBJ1-3, with D maybe TRBD1 (5 bases). The CDR3 length is 15 residues. The ends were cut back, 7 bases at V and 0 bases at J, with 13 bases in the middle. The germline gives CDR1 LNHDA, CDR2 SQIVND (reference sequence). In nucleotides, the CDR3 is TGTGCCAGTACTCCGCAGGGCAACTCTGGAAACACCATATATTTT. This sequence encodes CASTPQGNSGNTIYF.

This rearrangement joins TRBV19 to TRBJ1-1; D not certain. Germline V lookup: CDR1 LNHDA, CDR2 SQIVND (reference sequence). V gave up 3 bases and J gave up 1 base, with 9 bases separating them. This CDR3 is built from 14 residues. The CDR3 region has the DNA TGTGCCAGTAGTATCCTCATGCCGAACACTGAAGCTTTCTTT. Translating gives CASSILMPNTEAFF.

The V and J genes are TRBV7-9 and TRBJ2-5; weak D call: TRBD2 (6 bases). The CDR3 has 15 amino acids. The ends were cut back, 6 bases at V and 2 bases at J, with 16 bases in the middle. In germline, CDR1 is SEHNR, CDR2 FQNEAQ (reference sequence). CDR3 protein: CASRRVGGSQETQYF. CDR3 DNA: TGTGCCAGCAGAAGGGTCGGAGGGTCTCAAGAGACCCAGTACTTC.

The chain recombines TRBV2 with TRBJ1-2; a weak D match, TRBD1 (5 bases). V was pared by 3 bases and J by 7 bases, with 15 bases between. This CDR3 has 14 residues. Germline-derived CDR1 and CDR2 are SNHLY and FYNNEI. The CDR3 DNA reads TGTGCCAGCAGTGAGAGGGAGATAGGGGCTGGCTACACCTTC. Translated: CASSEREIGAGYTF. The entire variable domain, with the rest obtained from reference TRBV2 and TRBJ1-2, is as follows: EPEVTQTPSHQVTQMGQEVILRCVPISNHLYFYWYRQILGQKVEFLVSFYNNEISEKSEIFDDQFSVERPDGSNFTLKIRSTKLEDSAMYFCASSEREIGAGYTFGSGTRLTVV.

CDR3 DNA sequence: TGTGCCAGCAGCAAGGGACAGGGAGTCTCCTACGAGCAGTACTTC. Translation gives CASSKGQGVSYEQYF. This chain connects TRBV11-3 to TRBJ2-7, with 9 bases matching TRBD1. This CDR3 comprises 15 residues. The V gene's germline CDR1 is SGHNT and CDR2 YENEEA. V gave up 5 bases and J gave up 0 bases; unmatched junction bases: 5.

In this sample, this clone turned up once. The rearrangement uses TRBV28 and TRBJ2-7; weak D call: TRBD2 (5 bases). The germline V gene has CDR1 MDHEN and CDR2 SYDVKM. The CDR3 covers 13 residues. The V end was cut by 7 bases, the J end by 2 bases, with 12 bases between. For the CDR3, the DNA is TGTGCCAGCACGGGGATAATACCCTACGAGCAGTACTTC. The encoded protein is CASTGIIPYEQYF.

This chain joins TRBV18 and TRBJ1-3, with 10 bases that match TRBD1. J was trimmed by 7 bases and V by 4 bases; bases with no gene match: 7. The CDR3 consists of 15 residues. CDR1 is KGHSH and CDR2 is LQKENI in the germline V gene. The DNA for the CDR3 is TGTGCCAGCTCACGAGAGACAGGGGGCGCGAACACCATATATTTT. The encoded protein is CASSRETGGANTIYF. The full variable domain, in which reference TRBV18 and TRBJ1-3 provide the parts outside the CDR3, is NAGVMQNPRHLVRRRGQEARLRCSPMKGHSHVYWYRQLPEEGLKFMVYLQKENIIDESGMPKERFSAEFPKEGPSILRIQQVVRGDSAAYFCASSRETGGANTIYFGEGSWLTVV.

The genes are TRBV27 and TRBJ1-2; 10 bases agree with TRBD1. V dropped 1 base and J dropped 8; count of bases not matched to a gene: 7. This CDR3 has 15 residues. The germline CDR1 and CDR2 sequences are MNHEY and SMNVEV (reference sequence). For the CDR3, the DNA is TGTGCCAGCAGTTTATACCGGGACAGGGGTTGGGGCTACACCTTC. As protein: CASSLYRDRGWGYTF.

V is TRBV19 and J is TRBJ1-5; D ambiguous. The CDR3 has 16 amino acids. V lost 4 bases, J lost 1 base, and 14 bases lay in between. Germline-derived CDR1 and CDR2 are LNHDA and SQIVND (reference sequence). The CDR3 nucleotides are TGTGCCAGTAGTAAGGCGAGGGCCCGGAGCAATCAGCCCCAGCATTTT. Residues: CASSKARARSNQPQHF. Combining the CDR3 with reference TRBV19 and TRBJ1-5 gives the whole variable domain DGGITQSPKYLFRKEGQNVTLSCEQNLNHDAMYWYRQDPGQGLRLIYYSQIVNDFQKGDIAEGYSVSREKKESFPLTVTSAQKNPTAFYLCASSKARARSNQPQHFGDGTRLSIL.

The rearrangement joins TRBV27 to TRBJ2-7; D may be TRBD1 or TRBD2 (5 bases each). The germline V gene encodes CDR1 MNHEY and CDR2 SMNVEV (reference sequence). This CDR3 region has 13 residues. Trimming left V 8 bases short and J 2 bases short, with 13 bases between. DNA of the CDR3: TGTGCCAGCGGAAGAGGGGTAACCTACGAGCAGTACTTC. This gives the protein CASGRGVTYEQYF.

The chain links TRBV5-6 to TRBJ2-7; possible D gene TRBD2, 5 bases. From germline, CDR1 is SGHDT and CDR2 YYEEEE. Trimming removed 3 bases at V and 4 bases at J, with 8 bases between. CDR3 length equals 12 residues. As DNA, the CDR3 is TGTGCCAGCAGCTCCCGGGGTTACGAGCAGTACTTC. Protein: CASSSRGYEQYF.

CDR3 residues: CATSLGSLGGSPLHF. The CDR3 DNA is TGTGCCACCAGTCTCGGCAGCCTAGGGGGATCACCCCTCCACTTT. V usage is TRBV15 and J usage is TRBJ1-6, with a tentative D call TRBD1 (6 bases). V lost 6 bases and J lost 10, with 19 bases in between. CDR3 length equals 15 residues. Germline V gene lookup returns CDR1 LNHNV and CDR2 YYDKDF (reference sequence).

Here the CDR3 DNA reads TGTGCCAGCAGATCTGGTAGCGGGGTTACCGAGCAGTACTTC. Its translation: CASRSGSGVTEQYF. The V call is TRBV6-1, the J call TRBJ2-7; 8 nucleotides agree with TRBD2. V was pared by 6 bases and J by 6 bases, with 10 bases of the junction left unmatched. Germline V CDR1 and CDR2: MNHNS, SASEGT. The CDR3 totals 14 residues.

The chain combines TRBV19 with TRBJ1-1, with D perhaps matching TRBD1 (6 bases). Per germline, CDR1 LNHDA and CDR2 SQIVND (reference sequence). Between the trimmed V and J ends, which lost 3 bases and 5 bases, there was a span of 19 bases. The CDR3 is 16 residues long. CDR3 amino acids: CASSIPNPPGETEAFF. CDR3 in DNA: TGTGCCAGTAGTATTCCGAATCCCCCAGGGGAAACTGAAGCTTTCTTT. The variable domain in full, with the rest retrieved from reference TRBV19 and TRBJ1-1, is DGGITQSPKYLFRKEGQNVTLSCEQNLNHDAMYWYRQDPGQGLRLIYYSQIVNDFQKGDIAEGYSVSREKKESFPLTVTSAQKNPTAFYLCASSIPNPPGETEAFFGQGTRLTVV.

This chain uses TRBV4-3 with TRBJ2-3; 9 bases align to TRBD2. CDR3 size: 16 residues. Per germline, CDR1 LGHNA and CDR2 YSLEER. With 1 base clipped from V and 6 bases from J, the junction kept 8 bases outside the gene matches. CDR3 nucleotides: TGCGCCAGCAGCCAAGTTAGCGGGGGCCGAGCGGATACGCAGTATTTT. This sequence encodes CASSQVSGGRADTQYF.

The chain combines TRBV20-1 with TRBJ1-1; the D gene is possibly TRBD1 (6 bases). Germline CDR1 reads DFQATT; CDR2 reads SNEGSKA (reference sequence). With 6 bases removed from V and 6 bases from J, the gap between germline ends came to 11 bases. This CDR3 comprises 11 residues. This CDR3 is CSAAGEPEAFF. The CDR3 DNA sequence: TGCAGTGCCGCAGGGGAGCCTGAAGCTTTCTTT.